A selection of T cell receptor beta chains follows, all from one sample in a study of blood T cell repertoires in COVID-19. TCRdb's copy holds only in-frame clones and misses some; the assay was immunoSEQ multiplex PCR. The sample records about 300,000 clones, about 90% being singletons. Sequencing was performed on peripheral blood. Source of these receptors: a woman aged 45-65 years with COVID-19, enrolled during active disease. CDR3s include the opening cysteine and the closing phenylalanine or tryptophan. A D gene is named only where the DNA matches it firmly. Only part of the rows carry a size: once, few, many, or a class if the clone is expanded.

V gene	D gene	J gene	clone size	CDR3 protein	CDR3 DNA
TRBV6-5	-	TRBJ2-7	-	CASSYERAQWGYEQYF	TGTGCCAGCAGTTACGAGAGGGCGCAGTGGGGCTACGAGCAGTACTTC
TRBV5-1	TRBD2	TRBJ2-7	few	CASSRKGLDGNEQYF	TGCGCCAGCAGCCGCAAGGGACTAGATGGGAACGAGCAGTACTTC
TRBV7-9	TRBD1	TRBJ1-2	-	CASSLTTGEKSYGYTF	TGTGCCAGCAGCTTAACGACAGGGGAAAAGAGTTATGGCTACACCTTC
TRBV11-1	-	TRBJ2-7	-	CASSRTGGFYEQYF	TGTGCCAGCAGCAGGACTGGAGGATTCTACGAGCAGTACTTC
TRBV5-5	TRBD1	TRBJ2-5	-	CASSLRGRGMEETQYF	TGTGCCAGCAGCTTAAGGGGGCGCGGCATGGAAGAGACCCAGTACTTC
TRBV24-1	-	TRBJ1-4	-	CATSERRGKLFF	TGTGCCACCAGTGAGAGGCGGGGAAAACTGTTTTTT
TRBV10-1	-	TRBJ2-3	-	CASSDSPFHSGNTDTQYF	TGCGCCAGCAGCGACTCCCCATTTCATAGCGGAAACACAGATACGCAGTATTTT
TRBV7-6	TRBD1	TRBJ1-1	-	CASSRRTGVNTEAFF	TGTGCCAGCAGCAGACGGACAGGGGTGAACACTGAAGCTTTCTTT
TRBV3-1/TRBV3-2	-	TRBJ1-1	once	CASSQRHLNTEAFF	TGTGCCAGCAGCCAACGACACCTGAACACTGAAGCTTTCTTT
TRBV2	TRBD2	TRBJ2-1	-	CASGRDEQFF	TGTGCCAGTGGGAGGGATGAGCAGTTCTTC
TRBV6-6	-	TRBJ2-1	-	CASTPRGGGSEQFF	TGTGCCAGCACCCCCCGAGGGGGGGGTAGTGAGCAGTTCTTC
TRBV3-1/TRBV3-2	-	TRBJ2-2	-	CASSHPQIRQRIVSPTNTGELFF	TGTGCCAGCAGCCACCCACAAATCAGACAAAGGATTGTCAGCCCTACGAACACCGGGGAGCTGTTTTTT
TRBV5-5	TRBD1	TRBJ2-2	many	CASLDRAAGTGELFF	TGTGCCAGCTTGGACAGGGCGGCGGGCACCGGGGAGCTGTTTTTT
TRBV7-9	TRBD1	TRBJ1-4	-	CASSRDRGDEKLFF	TGTGCCAGCAGCCGGGACAGGGGAGATGAAAAACTGTTTTTT
TRBV12-3/TRBV12-4	-	TRBJ2-7	-	CASSEIIYEQYF	TGTGCCAGCAGTGAGATAATCTACGAGCAGTACTTC
TRBV3-1/TRBV3-2	TRBD2	TRBJ2-1	-	CASSQDPGTSGRGNEQFF	TGTGCCAGCAGCCAAGACCCCGGGACTAGCGGGAGAGGGAATGAGCAGTTCTTC
TRBV7-9	-	TRBJ2-5	-	CASSLASSETQYF	TGTGCCAGCAGCTTAGCCTCTTCGGAGACCCAGTACTTC
TRBV15	-	TRBJ2-7	-	CATKQGTSYEQYF	TGTGCCACCAAACAGGGAACCTCCTACGAGCAGTACTTC
TRBV19	TRBD1	TRBJ2-7	once	CASSIRRAGQGADEQYF	TGTGCCAGTAGTATACGTAGAGCGGGACAGGGGGCGGACGAGCAGTACTTC
TRBV2	-	TRBJ1-5	-	CASSPGGGGQPQHF	TGTGCCAGCAGCCCTGGGGGGGGCGGTCAGCCCCAGCATTTT
TRBV3-1/TRBV3-2	-	TRBJ2-2	-	CASSQVEGVGRELFF	TGTGCCAGCAGCCAAGTAGAGGGAGTCGGCCGGGAGCTGTTTTTT
TRBV4-2	TRBD2	TRBJ2-3	-	CASSQAAGGTDTQYF	TGTGCCAGCAGCCAAGCGGCGGGAGGTACAGATACGCAGTATTTT
TRBV6-2/TRBV6-3	TRBD2	TRBJ2-1	once	CASSYSTSGLVRSSYNEQFF	TGTGCCAGCAGTTACTCGACTAGCGGGTTAGTTCGAAGCTCCTACAATGAGCAGTTCTTC
TRBV7-9	TRBD1	TRBJ1-1	once	CASSFYQGAAPFKAFF	TGTGCCAGCAGCTTTTATCAGGGGGCGGCACCTTTTAAAGCTTTCTTT
TRBV7-6	TRBD1	TRBJ2-7	few	CASSLASDRNYEQYF	TGTGCCAGCAGCTTAGCGTCGGACAGGAACTACGAGCAGTACTTC
TRBV25-1	TRBD1	TRBJ2-7	-	CASGRDRGDFEQYF	TGTGCCAGCGGTCGGGACAGGGGGGATTTCGAGCAGTACTTC
TRBV28	-	TRBJ1-2	once	CASSPGGTLYYGYTF	TGTGCCAGCAGCCCCGGGGGGACGCTCTACTATGGCTACACCTTC
TRBV5-4	TRBD2	TRBJ2-5	-	CASSLVRLADQETQYF	TGTGCCAGCAGCTTGGTTCGACTAGCGGATCAAGAGACCCAGTACTTC
TRBV5-1	TRBD1	TRBJ1-1	-	CASSLGQPNTEAFF	TGCGCCAGCAGCCTGGGACAGCCGAACACTGAAGCTTTCTTT
TRBV7-9	TRBD2	TRBJ2-3	-	CASSLWSSGATDTQYF	TGTGCCAGCAGCTTATGGTCTAGCGGAGCCACAGATACGCAGTATTTT
TRBV6-5	TRBD1	TRBJ2-1	-	CASSRGDRGVNEQFF	TGTGCCAGCAGTCGGGGGGACAGGGGAGTCAATGAGCAGTTCTTC
TRBV5-4	TRBD2	TRBJ2-7	-	CASSLGFAGVLEQYF	TGTGCCAGCAGCTTGGGTTTTGCGGGAGTTCTCGAGCAGTACTTC
TRBV19	-	TRBJ1-1	-	CASSILQSAGKNTEAFF	TGTGCCAGTAGTATATTACAAAGTGCGGGGAAGAACACTGAAGCTTTCTTT
TRBV3-1/TRBV3-2	-	TRBJ2-1	-	CASSRNGVGEQFF	TGTGCCAGCAGTAGAAACGGGGTTGGGGAGCAGTTCTTC
TRBV6-4	-	TRBJ2-7	-	CASSDSAGTSREQYF	TGTGCCAGCAGTGACTCGGCGGGCACTTCCCGGGAGCAGTACTTC
TRBV24-1	TRBD1	TRBJ2-5	-	CATSDPGTGTQTQYF	TGTGCCACCAGTGACCCTGGGACAGGGACACAGACCCAGTACTTC
TRBV5-1	TRBD2	TRBJ2-1	-	CASSSRPQGLAGNEQFF	TGCGCCAGCAGCTCCAGGCCGCAGGGACTAGCGGGAAATGAGCAGTTCTTC
TRBV10-3	TRBD2	TRBJ2-5	-	CAISTSGRAEETQYF	TGTGCCATCAGTACTAGCGGGAGGGCCGAAGAGACCCAGTACTTC
TRBV27	-	TRBJ2-3	once	CASKPSGSTDTQYF	TGTGCCAGCAAGCCTTCAGGAAGCACAGATACGCAGTATTTT
TRBV5-1	TRBD1	TRBJ1-6	-	CASSFRDSYNSPLHF	TGCGCCAGCAGCTTCCGGGACAGCTATAATTCACCCCTCCACTTT
TRBV7-9	TRBD1	TRBJ2-5	once	CASSQNRGRERRQETQYF	TGTGCCAGCAGCCAAAACAGGGGTCGCGAGCGACGGCAAGAGACCCAGTACTTC
TRBV5-1	TRBD1	TRBJ2-3	once	CASSGTGGTDTQYF	TGCGCCAGCAGCGGGACAGGGGGCACAGATACGCAGTATTTT
TRBV29-1	-	TRBJ1-1	-	CSVVVVLRTEAFF	TGCAGCGTTGTTGTTGTCCTCCGGACTGAAGCTTTCTTT
TRBV7-2	TRBD1	TRBJ2-5	-	CASSSGQGKGETQYF	TGTGCCAGCAGCTCCGGACAGGGGAAGGGAGAGACCCAGTACTTC
TRBV27	-	TRBJ2-7	-	CASSLQTSFPYEQYF	TGTGCCAGCAGTTTACAAACATCTTTTCCCTACGAGCAGTACTTC
TRBV6-2/TRBV6-3	-	TRBJ2-7	-	CASSYSRAPYEQYF	TGTGCCAGCAGTTATAGCAGGGCACCCTACGAGCAGTACTTC
TRBV10-2	TRBD1	TRBJ1-4	-	CASSEGTVVAKKLFF	TGCGCCAGCAGTGAGGGGACAGTCGTGGCGAAAAAACTGTTTTTT
TRBV30	-	TRBJ2-4	-	CAWSVARELAKNIQYF	TGTGCCTGGAGTGTAGCGAGGGAACTAGCCAAAAACATTCAGTACTTC
TRBV11-2	-	TRBJ1-4	-	CASSSLGGSNEKLFF	TGTGCCAGCAGCTCCCTCGGGGGGTCTAATGAAAAACTGTTTTTT
TRBV5-6	-	TRBJ2-2	few	CASSLITGNTGELFF	TGTGCCAGCAGCTTGATAACCGGGAACACCGGGGAGCTGTTTTTT
TRBV27	TRBD1	TRBJ2-7	few	CASSSWDRVYEQYF	TGTGCCAGCAGTTCCTGGGACAGGGTCTACGAGCAGTACTTC
TRBV7-2	-	TRBJ2-7	-	CASSLRLYEQYF	TGTGCCAGCAGCCTCCGACTATACGAGCAGTACTTC
TRBV29-1	-	TRBJ1-2	-	CSVEVGPGQGNGYTF	TGCAGCGTTGAAGTCGGACCGGGACAAGGAAATGGCTACACCTTC
TRBV7-2	-	TRBJ1-3	-	CASSLADSYSGNTIYF	TGTGCCAGCAGCTTAGCCGACAGCTACTCTGGAAACACCATATATTTT
TRBV27	TRBD1	TRBJ2-6	-	CASSWGQGSGANVLTF	TGTGCCAGCAGTTGGGGACAGGGAAGTGGGGCCAACGTCCTGACTTTC
TRBV19	TRBD2	TRBJ2-7	-	CASSPGGFGGEQYF	TGTGCCAGTAGTCCCGGGGGGTTCGGTGGCGAGCAGTACTTC